This T cell receptor beta chain was documented in a study of beta chain features in type 1 diabetes. Germline lookup yields CDR1 ENHRY and CDR2 SYGVKD. The J segment lost 7 bases and the V segment lost 6 bases, leaving 9 bases of the junction unmatched. The CDR3 loop spans 13 amino acids. This clone was seen a handful of times. Expressed TCRB transcripts were sequenced after all isolated RNA was converted to cDNA. This table comes from immunoSEQ multiplex PCR, and its TCRdb copy is limited to in-frame clones, with some not included. The sample records 620,000 or so clones, less than 20% being singletons.

The source of this sequence is a young man in good health. The sequencing sample was made of naive CD4+ T cells from blood. The rearrangement joins TRBV10-3 to TRBJ2-7, with 7 bases identical to TRBD1. CDR3 nucleotides: TGTGCCATCAGCCCTTCTAGGGGGCTTGAGCAGTACTTC. It translates to CAISPSRGLEQYF.